These 26 T cell receptor beta chains originate from one sample sequenced in a study of shared clonotypes between healthy human individuals. The data were produced by immunoSEQ multiplex PCR, yet TCRdb's version contains in-frame clones alone and is incomplete. The sample lists some 580,000 clones; around 97% were seen once. The sequencing sample was made of naive CD4+ T cells sorted from blood. The subset here: CD45RA+ positively selected. These receptors were taken from a woman in her 30s in good health.

The gene calls are TRBV6-6 and TRBJ2-2, with 11 bases aligning to TRBD2. The ends lost 0 bases at V and 6 bases at J; junction bases unmatched: 0. From germline, CDR1 is MNHNY and CDR2 SVGAGI (reference sequence). CDR3 size: 15 residues. The CDR3 loop reads CASSYSSGRAGELFF. The CDR3 nucleotides are TGTGCCAGCAGTTACTCTAGCGGGAGGGCCGGGGAGCTGTTTTTT.

The CDR3 reads CASSRFGAGGTDTQYF. The CDR3 DNA reads TGTGCCAGCAGTAGGTTTGGGGCGGGAGGCACAGATACGCAGTATTTT. The V and J genes are TRBV27 and TRBJ2-3; the match to TRBD2 covers 7 bases. With V trimmed by 5 bases and J by 1 base, 9 bases remained unmatched. Germline CDR1 MNHEY, CDR2 SMNVEV (reference sequence). The CDR3 totals 16 residues.

This sequence joins TRBV7-2 and TRBJ2-7; TRBD1 aligns across 8 bases. V was clipped by 3 bases and J by 0 bases; unmatched bases: 7. Germline V gene lookup returns CDR1 SGHTA and CDR2 FQGNSA. The CDR3 consists of 16 residues. CDR3 loop: CASSFKTGAPSYEQYF. In nucleotides, the CDR3 is TGTGCCAGCAGCTTTAAGACAGGGGCCCCCTCCTACGAGCAGTACTTC.

The chain is built from TRBV4-2 and TRBJ2-7; no reliable D call. V was trimmed by 2 bases and J by 1 base, leaving 12 bases between them. Germline assignment: CDR1 LGHNA and CDR2 YNFKEQ. The CDR3 is 15 residues long. The CDR3 DNA follows: TGTGCCAGCAGCCAACGACGGACGCCTTCCTACGAGCAGTACTTC. This codes for CASSQRRTPSYEQYF.

This rearrangement joins TRBV14 to TRBJ2-4; D uncertain. CDR1 is SGHDN and CDR2 is FVKESK in the germline V gene. This CDR3 is 16 amino acids long. Trimming took 0 bases from V and 0 from J, leaving 9 bases between them. The CDR3 DNA is TGTGCCAGCAGCCAAGATATGATTCTAGCCAAAAACATTCAGTACTTC. Its translation: CASSQDMILAKNIQYF.

V is TRBV27 and J is TRBJ2-6; D gene ambiguous. Trimming took off 1 base at V and 1 base at J, with 14 bases between the two ends. The CDR3 is 18 amino acids. Germline V gene lookup returns CDR1 MNHEY and CDR2 SMNVEV (reference sequence). The CDR3 coding sequence is TGTGCCAGCAGTTTATTGGCACAGCCGCGTTCTGGGGCCAACGTCCTGACTTTC. It specifies CASSLLAQPRSGANVLTF.

V and J are TRBV11-2 and TRBJ1-6, with 7 bases that match TRBD1. Germline CDR1 SGHAT, CDR2 FQNNGV. This CDR3 contains 14 residues. V was clipped by 11 bases and J by 0 bases; unmatched bases: 4. CDR3 nucleotide sequence: TGTGCCTCAGGGGGGATCTCCTATAATTCACCCCTCCACTTT. Its protein product is CASGGISYNSPLHF.

A remark on this clone: An end of the junction does not agree with germline; a read error may underlie this. The chain couples TRBV15 to TRBJ2-6, with D hard to call. The CDR3 totals 15 residues. Germline CDR1 reads LNHNV; CDR2 reads YYDKDF (reference sequence). Here the CDR3 DNA reads TGTGCCACCGGGGTTTTTTTTGCTGGGACCAACGTCCTGACTTTC. Its protein is CATGVFFAGTNVLTF.

This chain uses TRBV5-1 with TRBJ2-3; D is uncertain. V was pared by 7 bases and J by 1 base, with 16 bases between. The CDR3 is 15 residues long. Germline V gene data show CDR1 as SGHRS and CDR2 as YFSETQ. Here the CDR3 DNA reads TGCGCCAGCGCCTTCGGCTCAGGTGGCACAGATACGCAGTATTTT. Residues: CASAFGSGGTDTQYF.

This rearrangement joins TRBV19 to TRBJ2-7; D could derive from TRBD1 or TRBD2 (5 bases each). The germline V gene encodes CDR1 LNHDA and CDR2 SQIVND (reference sequence). The V gene lost 5 bases and the J gene lost 0 bases, with 14 bases spanning the gap. The CDR3 has 15 residues. This chain's CDR3 is CASSSHRDASYEQYF. CDR3 nucleotide sequence: TGTGCCAGTAGTTCCCACCGGGACGCCTCCTACGAGCAGTACTTC.

This clone showed up just once. V gene TRBV11-2 combines with J gene TRBJ2-1; TRBD2 matches at 11 bases. The ends lost 8 bases at V and 7 bases at J; junction bases unmatched: 10. Germline lookup yields CDR1 SGHAT and CDR2 FQNNGV. This CDR3 region has 15 residues. CDR3 bases: TGTGCCAGCTTTAGCGGGAGGGCCGAGTTTAATGAGCAGTTCTTC. Protein product: CASFSGRAEFNEQFF.

V gene TRBV5-1 combines with J gene TRBJ1-4; TRBD1 is a possible D gene (6 bases). The CDR3 is 13 amino acids. The germline gives CDR1 SGHRS, CDR2 YFSETQ. V was trimmed by 8 bases and J by 4 bases, leaving 12 bases between them. CDR3 sequence reads: CASRTDYNEKLFF. The CDR3, as DNA: TGCGCCAGTAGGACAGACTATAATGAAAAACTGTTTTTT.

The gene calls are TRBV9 and TRBJ1-1, with 10 bases that match TRBD1. This CDR3 is built from 14 residues. The V gene's germline CDR1 is SGDLS and CDR2 YYNGEE. With V trimmed by 4 bases and J by 6 bases, 6 bases remained unmatched. This CDR3 reads CASSPRDRGPEAFF. The CDR3 region has the DNA TGTGCCAGCAGCCCACGGGACAGGGGACCTGAAGCTTTCTTT.

The chain combines TRBV27 with TRBJ2-3; possibly TRBD1 for D (5 bases). The CDR3 loop spans 14 amino acids. V shed 4 bases and J shed 0 bases, with 8 bases lying between them. Germline loops: CDR1 MNHEY, CDR2 SMNVEV (reference sequence). Here the CDR3 DNA reads TGTGCCAGCAGTTCCCAGGGAAGCACAGATACGCAGTATTTT. Translated: CASSSQGSTDTQYF.

This chain links TRBV10-3 with TRBJ2-7; D unclear. There are 15 residues in the CDR3. Germline V gene sequence: CDR1 ENHRY, CDR2 SYGVKD. Trimming stripped 0 bases from V and 2 bases from J, with 11 bases between. The CDR3 sequence: CAISESRPKTYEQYF. The DNA for the CDR3 is TGTGCCATCAGTGAGTCGCGACCTAAAACCTACGAGCAGTACTTC.

This sequence joins TRBV7-8 and TRBJ1-6; the D gene is possibly TRBD1 (5 bases). The germline V gene encodes CDR1 SGHVS and CDR2 FQNEAQ. There are 14 residues in the CDR3. The V gene lost 1 base and the J gene lost 6 bases, with 7 bases spanning the gap. The CDR3 spells CASSLDRINSPLHF. CDR3 coding DNA: TGTGCCAGCAGCTTAGACAGGATTAATTCACCCCTCCACTTT.

The rearrangement uses TRBV27 and TRBJ2-3; D is undetermined. V lost 4 bases and J lost 4, with 12 bases in between. Per the germline V gene, CDR1 is MNHEY and CDR2 is SMNVEV (reference sequence). The CDR3 extends over 14 amino acids. The CDR3 nucleotides read TGTGCCAGCAGTTCGCCCCTTGGCGCAGATACGCAGTATTTT. This codes for CASSSPLGADTQYF.

The chain employs TRBV9 and TRBJ2-5; D gene uncertain. The CDR3 contains 13 residues. The V gene lost 0 bases and the J gene lost 3 bases, with 6 bases spanning the gap. Germline V gene data show CDR1 as SGDLS and CDR2 as YYNGEE. This chain's CDR3 is CASSVGPEETQYF. In DNA, the CDR3 is TGTGCCAGCAGCGTAGGTCCAGAAGAGACCCAGTACTTC.

This rearrangement joins TRBV28 to TRBJ1-1; a weak D match, TRBD1 (6 bases). Per the germline V gene, CDR1 is MDHEN and CDR2 is SYDVKM. V was clipped by 8 bases and J by 1 base, with 14 bases between them. The CDR3 is 14 residues long. The CDR3 loop is CASRPGGPNTEAFF. In DNA form, the CDR3 reads TGTGCCAGCCGCCCTGGGGGGCCGAACACTGAAGCTTTCTTT. The full variable domain, completed using reference TRBV28 and TRBJ1-1, is DVKVTQSSRYLVKRTGEKVFLECVQDMDHENMFWYRQDPGLGLRLIYFSYDVKMKEKGDIPEGYSVSREKKERFSLILESASTNQTSMYLCASRPGGPNTEAFFGQGTRLTVV.

The chain carries TRBV5-1 and TRBJ1-3, with 7 bases fitting TRBD1. The CDR3 is made up of 17 amino acids. Germline V CDR1 and CDR2: SGHRS, YFSETQ. V gave up 0 bases and J gave up 1 base; unmatched junction bases: 7. CDR3 region: CASSLVQGGFSGNTIYF. The CDR3 DNA follows: TGCGCCAGCAGCTTGGTTCAGGGGGGTTTTTCTGGAAACACCATATATTTT.

The rearrangement links TRBV5-1 to TRBJ2-3, with no clear D. CDR1 is SGHRS, CDR2 YFSETQ, per germline. The CDR3 is made up of 14 amino acids. V was trimmed by 4 bases and J by 0 bases, leaving 9 bases between them. The CDR3 is CASSLLESTDTQYF. CDR3 in DNA: TGCGCCAGCAGCCTTTTGGAGAGCACAGATACGCAGTATTTT. The complete variable domain, with remaining parts taken from reference TRBV5-1 and TRBJ2-3, reads KAGVTQTPRYLIKTRGQQVTLSCSPISGHRSVSWYQQTPGQGLQFLFEYFSETQRNKGNFPGRFSGRQFSNSRSEMNVSTLELGDSALYLCASSLLESTDTQYFGPGTRLTVL.

V usage is TRBV14 and J usage is TRBJ1-1, with D uncertain. Germline V gene lookup returns CDR1 SGHDN and CDR2 FVKESK. The CDR3 is 14 residues long. V shed 4 bases and J shed 1 base, with 10 bases lying between them. DNA of the CDR3: TGTGCCAGCAGCCCACCCGGCCAGAACACTGAAGCTTTCTTT. It is translated as CASSPPGQNTEAFF.

This clone occurred once. The chain joins TRBV5-1 to TRBJ1-1; D is unresolved. CDR3 length: 13 amino acids. V was cut by 0 bases and J by 4 bases, with 7 bases left in between. Germline loops: CDR1 SGHRS, CDR2 YFSETQ. CDR3 sequence (DNA): TGCGCCAGCAGCTTGGATCGGATCACTGAAGCTTTCTTT. It is translated as CASSLDRITEAFF.

The rearrangement uses TRBV7-3 and TRBJ2-1; D possibly corresponds to TRBD2 (5 bases). This CDR3 has 14 amino acids. V lost 4 bases, J lost 0 bases, and 7 bases lay in between. Germline V gives CDR1 SGHTA, CDR2 FQGTGA. This chain's CDR3 is CASSSDSSYNEQFF. The CDR3 coding sequence is TGTGCCAGCAGCTCGGACTCCTCCTACAATGAGCAGTTCTTC.

This chain links TRBV7-9 with TRBJ2-3, with D possibly matching TRBD1 (6 bases). Trimming took off 4 bases at V and 5 bases at J, with 16 bases between the two ends. The CDR3 is 15 amino acids. CDR1 and CDR2 (germline): SEHNR, FQNEAQ (reference sequence). CDR3: CASSSPGHKGDTQYF. CDR3 coding DNA: TGTGCCAGCAGCTCTCCGGGACATAAAGGAGATACGCAGTATTTT. The whole variable domain, filled in from reference TRBV7-9 and TRBJ2-3, reads DTGVSQNPRHKITKRGQNVTFRCDPISEHNRLYWYRQTLGQGPEFLTYFQNEAQLEKSRLLSDRFSAERPKGSFSTLEIQRTEQGDSAMYLCASSSPGHKGDTQYFGPGTRLTVL.

The sample holds one count of this clone. V gene TRBV11-2 combines with J gene TRBJ2-7, with D possibly being TRBD2 (6 bases). CDR3 length: 14 residues. Per germline, CDR1 SGHAT and CDR2 FQNNGV. The V end was cut by 2 bases, the J end by 2 bases, with 10 bases between. The DNA for the CDR3 is TGTGCCAGCAGCTTACTAGCGCCAGCCTACGAGCAGTACTTC. Translating gives CASSLLAPAYEQYF.